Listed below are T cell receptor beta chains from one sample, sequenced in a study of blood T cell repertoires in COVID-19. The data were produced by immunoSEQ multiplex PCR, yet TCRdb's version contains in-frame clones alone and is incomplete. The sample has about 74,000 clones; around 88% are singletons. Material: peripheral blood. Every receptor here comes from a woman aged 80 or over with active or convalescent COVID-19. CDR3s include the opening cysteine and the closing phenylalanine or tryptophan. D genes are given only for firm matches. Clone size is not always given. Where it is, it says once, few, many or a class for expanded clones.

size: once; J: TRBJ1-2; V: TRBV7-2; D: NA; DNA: TGTGCCAGCAGCACCCCTGACACACTCTATGGCTACACCTTC; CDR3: CASSTPDTLYGYTF
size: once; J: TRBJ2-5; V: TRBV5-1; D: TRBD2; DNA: TGCGCCAGCAGCTTGGGACTAGCGGTCCAAGAGACCCAGTACTTC; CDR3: CASSLGLAVQETQYF
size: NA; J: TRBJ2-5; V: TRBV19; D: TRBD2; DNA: TGTGCCAGTAGTATAGATCTAGCGGGAGGGAAAGAGACCCAGTACTTC; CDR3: CASSIDLAGGKETQYF
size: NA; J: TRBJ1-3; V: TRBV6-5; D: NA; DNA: TGTGCCAGCAGTCCCTCGGTCAGGCTGGAAAACACCATATATTTT; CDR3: CASSPSVRLENTIYF
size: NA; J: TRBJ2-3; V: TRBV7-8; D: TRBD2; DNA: TGTGCCAGCAGATATGAGCGGGGGCTTAGCACAGATACGCAGTATTTT; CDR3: CASRYERGLSTDTQYF
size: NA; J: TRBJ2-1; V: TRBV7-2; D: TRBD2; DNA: TGTGCCAGCAGCGGATGGACTAGCGGGAGCGATGAGCAGTTCTTC; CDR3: CASSGWTSGSDEQFF
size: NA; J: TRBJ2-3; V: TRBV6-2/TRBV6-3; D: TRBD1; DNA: TGTGCCAGCAGTTATGGACAGGCTAGCACAGATACGCAGTATTTT; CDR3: CASSYGQASTDTQYF
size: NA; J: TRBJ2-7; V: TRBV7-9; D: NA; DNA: TGTGCCAGCAGCCCGATTCAGGGTCCCAGGGTGGACTACGAGCAGTACTTC; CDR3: CASSPIQGPRVDYEQYF
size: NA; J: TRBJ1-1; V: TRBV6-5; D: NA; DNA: TGTGCCAGCCTTAGGGACACCTTGAACACTGAAGCTTTCTTT; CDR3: CASLRDTLNTEAFF
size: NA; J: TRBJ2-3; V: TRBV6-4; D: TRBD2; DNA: TGTGCCAGCAGTGACTCAAACGCGGGGGGTGATACGCAGTATTTT; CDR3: CASSDSNAGGDTQYF
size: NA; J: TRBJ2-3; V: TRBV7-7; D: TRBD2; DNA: TGTGCCAGCAGCCCCGGACTAGCGGGGGCGACAGATACGCAGTATTTT; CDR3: CASSPGLAGATDTQYF
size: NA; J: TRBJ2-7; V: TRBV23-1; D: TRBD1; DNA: TGCGCCAGCAGTCAATGCGGACAGGACAGGAATTACTCCTACGAGCAGTACTTC; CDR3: CASSQCGQDRNYSYEQYF
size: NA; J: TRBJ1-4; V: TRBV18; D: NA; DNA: TGTGCCAGCTCACCACAGTTTTCAGGGGATAATGAAAAACTGTTTTTT; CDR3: CASSPQFSGDNEKLFF
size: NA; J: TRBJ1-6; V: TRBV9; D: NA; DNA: TGTGCCAGCACCAGGCAGAGCTCCTATAATTCACCCCTCCACTTT; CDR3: CASTRQSSYNSPLHF
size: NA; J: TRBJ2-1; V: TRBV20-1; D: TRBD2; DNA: TGCAGTGCTAGTAACGGGGGGTCCTACAATGAGCAGTTCTTC; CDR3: CSASNGGSYNEQFF
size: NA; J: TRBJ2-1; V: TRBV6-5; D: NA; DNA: TGTGCCAGCAGTTACAGTCGGAGCTCCTACAATGAGCAGTTCTTC; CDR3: CASSYSRSSYNEQFF
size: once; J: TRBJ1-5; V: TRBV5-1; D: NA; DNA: TGCGCCAGCAGCACGGCAGGGCTAAGCAATCAGCCCCAGCATTTT; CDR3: CASSTAGLSNQPQHF
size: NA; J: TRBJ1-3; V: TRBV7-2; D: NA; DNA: TGTGCCAGCAGCTTATATCGGACGGGGGGGAACACCATATATTTT; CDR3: CASSLYRTGGNTIYF
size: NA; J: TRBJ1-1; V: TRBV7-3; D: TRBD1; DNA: TGTGCCAGCAGCTTAAACCCACAGGGGGCAACGATCACTGAAGCTTTCTTT; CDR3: CASSLNPQGATITEAFF
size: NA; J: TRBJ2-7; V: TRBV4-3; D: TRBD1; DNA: TGCGCCAGCAGCCAAGGATTCGGGACAGCCTACGAGCAGTACTTC; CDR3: CASSQGFGTAYEQYF
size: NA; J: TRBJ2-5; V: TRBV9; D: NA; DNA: TGTGCCAGCAGCCTGGCGGGGAACGGACGAGAAGAGACCCAGTACTTC; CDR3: CASSLAGNGREETQYF
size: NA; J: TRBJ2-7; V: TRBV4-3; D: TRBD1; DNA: TGCGCCAGCCGGACAGGGGGCCACGAGCAGTACTTC; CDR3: CASRTGGHEQYF
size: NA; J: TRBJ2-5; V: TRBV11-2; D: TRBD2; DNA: TGTGCCAGCAGGGCGGGGACTAGCGGGGGAAAAGAGACCCAGTACTTC; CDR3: CASRAGTSGGKETQYF
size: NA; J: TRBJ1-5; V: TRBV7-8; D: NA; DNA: TGTGCCAGCAGTCCCGACAGGCTGAGTGATCAGCCCCAGCATTTT; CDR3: CASSPDRLSDQPQHF
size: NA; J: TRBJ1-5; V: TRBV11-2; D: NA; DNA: TGTGCCAGCAGCTTAGAGGTAGGGGGAACTCAGCCCCAGCATTTT; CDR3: CASSLEVGGTQPQHF
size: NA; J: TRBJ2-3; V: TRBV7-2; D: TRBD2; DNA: TGTGCCAGCAGACCAGCGGGAGTGACAGATACGCAGTATTTT; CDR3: CASRPAGVTDTQYF
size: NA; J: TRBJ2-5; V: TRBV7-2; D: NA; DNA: TGTGCCAGCAGCCCACTATGGATGCAAGAGACCCAGTACTTC; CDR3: CASSPLWMQETQYF
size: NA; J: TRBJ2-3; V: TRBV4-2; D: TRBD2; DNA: TGTGCCAGCAGCCAAGAAAGGGCGGGAGCGTCAGATACGCAGTATTTT; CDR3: CASSQERAGASDTQYF
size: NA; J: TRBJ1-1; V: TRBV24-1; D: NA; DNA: TGTGCCACCAGACAGGGTGGTGGTGGGAACACTGAAGCTTTCTTT; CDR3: CATRQGGGGNTEAFF
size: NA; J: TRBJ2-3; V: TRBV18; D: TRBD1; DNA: TGTGCCAGCTCAAGCCAGGGGGGCACAGATACGCAGTATTTT; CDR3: CASSSQGGTDTQYF
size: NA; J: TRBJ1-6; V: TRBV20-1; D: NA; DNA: TGCAGTGCTAGTCCCGGGGGGGACAATTCACCCCTCCACTTT; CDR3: CSASPGGDNSPLHF
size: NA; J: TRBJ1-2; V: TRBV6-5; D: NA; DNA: TGTGCCAGCAGTACAACGGGGGGCCGAGGCTACACCTTC; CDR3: CASSTTGGRGYTF
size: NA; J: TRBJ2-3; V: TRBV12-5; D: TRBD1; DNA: TGTGCTAGTGCCCCGGGACAGGGTGCAGATACGCAGTATTTT; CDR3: CASAPGQGADTQYF
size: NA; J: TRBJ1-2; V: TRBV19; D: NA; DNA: TGTGCCAGTAGTCAGGGGAGAGGGGAAAACTATGGCTACACCTTC; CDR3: CASSQGRGENYGYTF
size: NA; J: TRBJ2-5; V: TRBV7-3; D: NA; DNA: TGTGCCAGCAGCTTAGAAGGGGTCAGGGTAGAGACCCAGTACTTC; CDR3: CASSLEGVRVETQYF
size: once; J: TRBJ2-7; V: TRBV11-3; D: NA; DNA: TGTGCCAGCAGCTTAGTCGGTAGCAGCTCCTACGAGCAGTACTTC; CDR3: CASSLVGSSSYEQYF
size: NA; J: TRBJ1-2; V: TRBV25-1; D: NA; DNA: TGTGCCAGCAGTGAATATAGCTCGGGGAACTACTATGGCTACACCTTC; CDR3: CASSEYSSGNYYGYTF
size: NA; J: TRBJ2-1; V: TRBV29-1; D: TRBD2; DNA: TGCAGCGTTTGGCGGGGGGGCCTAGAACAGGGGAATGAGCAGTTCTTC; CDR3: CSVWRGGLEQGNEQFF
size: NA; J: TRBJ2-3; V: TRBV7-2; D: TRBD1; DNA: TGTGCCAGCAGCAGGGGGGACAGGCTCACAGATACGCAGTATTTT; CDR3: CASSRGDRLTDTQYF
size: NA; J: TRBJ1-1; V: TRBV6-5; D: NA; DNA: TGTGCCAGCACCTTGGAGATGAACACTGAAGCTTTCTTT; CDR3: CASTLEMNTEAFF
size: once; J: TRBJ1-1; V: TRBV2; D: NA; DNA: TGTGCCACCTCAGGCGACGTCAACACTGAAGCTTTCTTT; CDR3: CATSGDVNTEAFF
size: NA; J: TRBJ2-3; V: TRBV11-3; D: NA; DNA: TGTGCCAGCAGCTTAGGACCAGCGACAGATACGCAGTATTTT; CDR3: CASSLGPATDTQYF
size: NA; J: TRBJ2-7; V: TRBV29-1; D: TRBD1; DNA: TGCAGCGTTGAAAGGAAGGGACAGTTGCAGTACTTC; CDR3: CSVERKGQLQYF
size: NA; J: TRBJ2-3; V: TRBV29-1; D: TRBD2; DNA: TGCAGCGTTGAAGATTATATGGGACTAGCGGGAGAGGTAGATACGCAGTATTTT; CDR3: CSVEDYMGLAGEVDTQYF
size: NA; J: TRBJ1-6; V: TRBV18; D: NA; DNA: TGTGCCAGCTCACCCCAAGCAGGGGCGGTAAATTCACCCCTCCACTTT; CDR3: CASSPQAGAVNSPLHF
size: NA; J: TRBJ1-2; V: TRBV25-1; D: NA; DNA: TGTGCCAGTAGCCCCAGGGAATGGTATGGCTACACCTTC; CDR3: CASSPREWYGYTF
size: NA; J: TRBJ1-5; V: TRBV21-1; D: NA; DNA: TGTGCCAGCAGCGAAGACAGGGGTGGTCAGCCCCAGCATTTT; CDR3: CASSEDRGGQPQHF
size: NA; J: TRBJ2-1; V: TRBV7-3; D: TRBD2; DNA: TGTGCCAGCAGCTTAACCGGGACTAGCGTCAATGAGCAGTTCTTC; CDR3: CASSLTGTSVNEQFF
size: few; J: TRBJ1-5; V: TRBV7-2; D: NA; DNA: TGTGCCAGCAGCTTAGCCTACGGGACTGAACAGCCCCAGCATTTT; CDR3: CASSLAYGTEQPQHF
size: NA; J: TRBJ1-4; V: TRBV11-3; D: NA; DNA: TGTGCCAGCAATTCCGGGGGAAATGAAAAACTGTTTTTT; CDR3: CASNSGGNEKLFF
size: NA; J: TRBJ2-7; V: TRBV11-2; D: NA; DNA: TGTGCCAGCAGCCCCCCAGCAGGCTACGAGCAGTACTTC; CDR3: CASSPPAGYEQYF
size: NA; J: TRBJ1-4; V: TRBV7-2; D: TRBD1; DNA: TGTGCCAGCAGCTTTACTACCGGGACAGCAAGTAATGAAAAACTGTTTTTT; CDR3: CASSFTTGTASNEKLFF
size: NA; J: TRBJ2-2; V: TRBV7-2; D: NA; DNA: TGTGCCAGCAGCTTACTGGGACTGGAGAACACCGGGGAGCTGTTTTTT; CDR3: CASSLLGLENTGELFF
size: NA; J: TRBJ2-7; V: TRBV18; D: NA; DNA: TGTGCCAGCTCACCGTATGGGTCGGGCAGGGCATACGAGCAGTACTTC; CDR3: CASSPYGSGRAYEQYF
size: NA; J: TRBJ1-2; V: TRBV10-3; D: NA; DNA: TGTGCCATCAGTGAGTCGATTGAGGGCGGCTACACCTTC; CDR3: CAISESIEGGYTF